The present T cell receptor beta chain was sequenced within a study of shared T cell receptors in the human thymus. The assay was immunoSEQ multiplex PCR, and TCRdb's table has in-frame clones only and misses some. The profile shows 540,000 or so clones, approximately 80% of them singletons. The same specimen was also included in a second study, on human thymus T cells. This second study notes: Corrective cardiac operations yielded the resected thymus tissue. Apparent bias marked the V and J gene usage of thymic and blood repertoires. Unrelated individuals were reported by related research to share highly overlapping thymic repertoires.

The TCR was taken from a boy in the first two years of life with a congenital heart defect. The sequenced material came from thymocytes.

CDR3 amino acids: CAWTHRGLPYPYEQYF. CDR3 sequence (DNA): TGTGCCTGGACCCATAGGGGACTCCCTTACCCCTACGAGCAGTACTTC. The V call is TRBV30, the J call TRBJ2-7; a weak D match, TRBD2 (6 bases). Trimming shortened V by 4 bases and J by 2 bases, and 21 bases separated the two germline ends. CDR3 length equals 16 residues. Germline V gene sequence: CDR1 GTSNPN, CDR2 SVGIG (reference sequence).